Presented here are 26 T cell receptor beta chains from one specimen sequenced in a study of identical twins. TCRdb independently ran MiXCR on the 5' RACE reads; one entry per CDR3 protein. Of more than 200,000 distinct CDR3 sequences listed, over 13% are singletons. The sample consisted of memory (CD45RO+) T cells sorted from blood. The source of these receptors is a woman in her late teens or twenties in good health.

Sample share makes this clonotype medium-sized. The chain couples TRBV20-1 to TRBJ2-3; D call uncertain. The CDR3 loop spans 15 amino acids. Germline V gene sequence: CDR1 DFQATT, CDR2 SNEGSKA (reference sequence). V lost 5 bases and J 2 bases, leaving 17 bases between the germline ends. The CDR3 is CSAGVKRASTDTQYF. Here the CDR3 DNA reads TGCAGTGCTGGAGTGAAAAGGGCTTCCACAGATACGCAGTATTTT.

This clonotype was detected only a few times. The CDR3 spells CSVRLAGGTISYNEQFF. CDR3 bases: TGCAGCGTGAGACTAGCGGGAGGAACAATCTCCTACAATGAGCAGTTCTTC. The chain is built from TRBV29-1 and TRBJ2-1; 13 bases fit TRBD2. V shed 6 bases, J shed 0 bases, and the junction held 8 bases outside the gene matches. CDR1 is SQVTM, CDR2 ANQGSEA, per germline. This CDR3 is built from 17 residues.

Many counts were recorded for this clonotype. The CDR3 DNA reads as TGCAGTGCTAGCGTTCTGGGAGCGGTGCTAGGTACAGATACGCAGTATTTT. Protein sequence: CSASVLGAVLGTDTQYF. The chain carries TRBV20-1 and TRBJ2-3; D may be TRBD2 (5 bases). Germline V CDR1 and CDR2: DFQATT, SNEGSKA (reference sequence). This CDR3 is 17 amino acids long. Trimming stripped 3 bases from V and 3 bases from J, with 22 bases between.

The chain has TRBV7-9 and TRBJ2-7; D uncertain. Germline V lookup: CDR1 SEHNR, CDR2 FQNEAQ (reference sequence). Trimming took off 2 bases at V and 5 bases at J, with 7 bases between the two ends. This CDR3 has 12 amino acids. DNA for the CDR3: TGTGCCAGCAGCTTACTAGTCAACGAGCAGTACTTC. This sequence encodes CASSLLVNEQYF.

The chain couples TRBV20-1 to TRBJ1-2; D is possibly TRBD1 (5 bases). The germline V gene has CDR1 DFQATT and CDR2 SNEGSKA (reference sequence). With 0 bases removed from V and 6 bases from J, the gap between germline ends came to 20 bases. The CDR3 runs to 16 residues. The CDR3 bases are TGCAGTGCTAGAGATTGGAAGAAAGGCAGGGTAAATGGCTACACCTTC. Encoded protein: CSARDWKKGRVNGYTF.

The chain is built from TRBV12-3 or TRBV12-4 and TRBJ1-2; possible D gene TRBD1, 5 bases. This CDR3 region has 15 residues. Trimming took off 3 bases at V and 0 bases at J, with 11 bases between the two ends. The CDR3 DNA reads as TGTGCCAGCAGTTTCCGCGGGACTACTAACTATGGCTACACCTTC. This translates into CASSFRGTTNYGYTF.

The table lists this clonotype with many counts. The CDR3 is CASSHLGTGAVYEQFF. The CDR3 bases are TGTGCCAGCAGCCATTTGGGGACAGGGGCGGTATATGAGCAGTTCTTC. The chain links TRBV5-6 to TRBJ2-1; 10 bases map to TRBD1. V lost 4 bases, J lost 8 bases, and 12 bases stayed unmatched. Per the germline V gene, CDR1 is SGHDT and CDR2 is YYEEEE. CDR3 length equals 16 residues.

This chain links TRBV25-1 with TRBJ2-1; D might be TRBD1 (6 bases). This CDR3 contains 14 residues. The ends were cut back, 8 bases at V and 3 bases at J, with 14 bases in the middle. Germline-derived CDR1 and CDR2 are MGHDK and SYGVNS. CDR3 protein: CASVPGQSYNEQFF. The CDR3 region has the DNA TGTGCCAGCGTTCCCGGACAGAGCTACAATGAGCAGTTCTTC. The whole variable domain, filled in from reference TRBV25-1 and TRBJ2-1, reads EADIYQTPRYLVIGTGKKITLECSQTMGHDKMYWYQQDPGMELHLIHYSYGVNSTEKGDLSSESTVSRIRTEHFPLTLESARPSHTSQYLCASVPGQSYNEQFFGPGTRLTVL.

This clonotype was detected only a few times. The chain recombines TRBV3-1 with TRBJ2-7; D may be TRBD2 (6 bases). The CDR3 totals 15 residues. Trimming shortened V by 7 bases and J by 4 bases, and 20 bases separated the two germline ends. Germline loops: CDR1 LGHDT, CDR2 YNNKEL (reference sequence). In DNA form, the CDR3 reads TGTGCCAGCACCCTCTCGAGCGCAGGAGGGTACGAGCAGTACTTC. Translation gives CASTLSSAGGYEQYF.

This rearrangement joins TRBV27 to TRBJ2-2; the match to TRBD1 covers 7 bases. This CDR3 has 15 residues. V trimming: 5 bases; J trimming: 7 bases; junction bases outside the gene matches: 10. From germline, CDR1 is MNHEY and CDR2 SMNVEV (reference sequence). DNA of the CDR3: TGTGCCAGCAGTCCTTTAAGACAGGGCGGCGGGGAGCTGTTTTTT. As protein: CASSPLRQGGGELFF.

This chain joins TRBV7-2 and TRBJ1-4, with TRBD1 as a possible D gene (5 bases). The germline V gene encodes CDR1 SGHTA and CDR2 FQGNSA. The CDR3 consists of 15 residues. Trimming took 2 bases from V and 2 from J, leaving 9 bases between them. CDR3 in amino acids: CASSLRRATNEKLFF. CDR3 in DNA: TGTGCCAGCAGCTTACGCAGGGCGACTAATGAAAAACTGTTTTTT. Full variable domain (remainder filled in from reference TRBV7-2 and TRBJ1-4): GAGVSQSPSNKVTEKGKDVELRCDPISGHTALYWYRQSLGQGLEFLIYFQGNSAPDKSGLPSDRFSAERTGGSVSTLTIQRTQQEDSAVYLCASSLRRATNEKLFFGSGTQLSVL.

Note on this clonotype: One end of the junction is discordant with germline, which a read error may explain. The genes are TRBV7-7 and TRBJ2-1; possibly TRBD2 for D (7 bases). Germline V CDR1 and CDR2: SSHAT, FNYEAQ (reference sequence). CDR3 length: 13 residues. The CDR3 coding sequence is TGTGCTAGCAGCCAAGGGGGGGCTGCTGAGCAGTTCTTC. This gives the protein CASSQGGAAEQFF.

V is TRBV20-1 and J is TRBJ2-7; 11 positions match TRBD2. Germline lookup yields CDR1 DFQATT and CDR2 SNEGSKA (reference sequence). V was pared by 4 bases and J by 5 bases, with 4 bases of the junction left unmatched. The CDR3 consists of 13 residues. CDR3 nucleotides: TGCAGTGCTATGATAGCGGGAGGGCACGAGCAGTACTTC. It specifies CSAMIAGGHEQYF.

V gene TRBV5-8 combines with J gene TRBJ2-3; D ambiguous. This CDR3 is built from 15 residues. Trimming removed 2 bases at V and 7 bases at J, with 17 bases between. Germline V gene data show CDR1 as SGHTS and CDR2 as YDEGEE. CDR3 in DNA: TGTGCCAGCAGCTTAATGCGGCGAGCGAAGCATACGCAGTATTTT. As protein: CASSLMRRAKHTQYF.

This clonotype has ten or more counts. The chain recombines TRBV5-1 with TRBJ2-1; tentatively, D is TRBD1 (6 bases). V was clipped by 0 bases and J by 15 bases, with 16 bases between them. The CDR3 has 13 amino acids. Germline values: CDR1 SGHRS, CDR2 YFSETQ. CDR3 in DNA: TGCGCCAGCAGCTTGGGCCCCGGACAGCAGGCGTTCTTC. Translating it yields CASSLGPGQQAFF. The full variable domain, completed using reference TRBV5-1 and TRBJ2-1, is KAGVTQTPRYLIKTRGQQVTLSCSPISGHRSVSWYQQTPGQGLQFLFEYFSETQRNKGNFPGRFSGRQFSNSRSEMNVSTLELGDSALYLCASSLGPGQQAFFGPGTRLTVL.

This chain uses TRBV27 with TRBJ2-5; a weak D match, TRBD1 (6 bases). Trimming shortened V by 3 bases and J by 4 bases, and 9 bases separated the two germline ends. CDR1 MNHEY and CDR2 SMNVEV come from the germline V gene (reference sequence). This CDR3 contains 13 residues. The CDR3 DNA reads TGTGCCAGCAGTTTTCAGGGGTCAGAGACCCAGTACTTC. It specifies CASSFQGSETQYF.

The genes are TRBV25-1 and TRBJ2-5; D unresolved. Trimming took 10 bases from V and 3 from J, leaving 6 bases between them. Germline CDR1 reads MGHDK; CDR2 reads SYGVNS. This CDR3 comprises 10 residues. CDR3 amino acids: CATREETQYF. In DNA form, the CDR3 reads TGTGCCACCAGAGAAGAGACCCAGTACTTC.

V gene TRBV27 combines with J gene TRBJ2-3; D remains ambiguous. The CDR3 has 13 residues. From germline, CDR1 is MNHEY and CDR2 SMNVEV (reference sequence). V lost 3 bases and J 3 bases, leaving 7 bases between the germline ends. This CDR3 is CASSLLITDTQYF. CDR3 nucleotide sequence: TGTGCCAGCAGTTTGCTTATAACAGATACGCAGTATTTT.

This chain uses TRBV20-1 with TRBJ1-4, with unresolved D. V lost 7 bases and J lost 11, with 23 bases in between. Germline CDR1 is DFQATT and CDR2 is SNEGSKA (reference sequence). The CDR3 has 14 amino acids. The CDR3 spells CSVQSEGLPGKLFF. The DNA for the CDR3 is TGCAGTGTTCAGAGCGAGGGTCTTCCGGGGAAACTGTTTTTT.

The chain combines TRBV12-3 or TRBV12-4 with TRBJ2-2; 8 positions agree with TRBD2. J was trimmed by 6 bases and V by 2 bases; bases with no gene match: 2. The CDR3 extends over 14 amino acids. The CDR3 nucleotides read TGTGCCAGCAGTTTACGGGGGGGGGCCGGGGAGCTGTTTTTT. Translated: CASSLRGGAGELFF.

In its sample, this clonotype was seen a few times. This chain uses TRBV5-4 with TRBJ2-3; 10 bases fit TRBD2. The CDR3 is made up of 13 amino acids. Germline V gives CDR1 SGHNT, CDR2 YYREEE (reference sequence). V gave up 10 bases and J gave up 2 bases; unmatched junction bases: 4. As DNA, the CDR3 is TGTGCCGCGAGCGGGAGGGACACAGATACGCAGTATTTT. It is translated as CAASGRDTDTQYF.

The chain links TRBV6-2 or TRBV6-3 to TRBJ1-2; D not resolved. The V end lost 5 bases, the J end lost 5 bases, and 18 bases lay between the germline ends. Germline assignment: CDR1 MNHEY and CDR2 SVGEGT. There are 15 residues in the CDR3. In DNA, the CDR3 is TGTGCCAGCAGTGATTTTACAGCCACTCCATATGGCTACACCTTC. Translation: CASSDFTATPYGYTF.

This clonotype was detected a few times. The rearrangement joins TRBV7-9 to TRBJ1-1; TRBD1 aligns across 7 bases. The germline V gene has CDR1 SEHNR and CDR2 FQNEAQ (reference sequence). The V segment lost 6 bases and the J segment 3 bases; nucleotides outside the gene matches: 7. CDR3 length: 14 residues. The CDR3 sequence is CASSRYQGDTEAFF. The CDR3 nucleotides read TGTGCCAGCAGTCGATATCAGGGGGACACTGAAGCTTTCTTT.

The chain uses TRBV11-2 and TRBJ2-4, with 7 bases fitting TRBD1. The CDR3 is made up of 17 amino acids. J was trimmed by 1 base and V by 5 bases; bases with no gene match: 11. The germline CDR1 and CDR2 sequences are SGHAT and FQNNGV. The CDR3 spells CASSRRTGVQAKNIQYF. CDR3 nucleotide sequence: TGTGCCAGCAGCCGCCGTACAGGGGTTCAGGCCAAAAACATTCAGTACTTC.

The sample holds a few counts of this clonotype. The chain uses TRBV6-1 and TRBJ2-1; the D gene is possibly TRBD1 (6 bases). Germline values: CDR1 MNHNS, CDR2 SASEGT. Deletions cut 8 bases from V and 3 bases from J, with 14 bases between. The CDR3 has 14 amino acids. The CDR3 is CASASGTSYNEQFF. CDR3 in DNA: TGTGCCAGCGCCTCCGGGACAAGCTACAATGAGCAGTTCTTC.

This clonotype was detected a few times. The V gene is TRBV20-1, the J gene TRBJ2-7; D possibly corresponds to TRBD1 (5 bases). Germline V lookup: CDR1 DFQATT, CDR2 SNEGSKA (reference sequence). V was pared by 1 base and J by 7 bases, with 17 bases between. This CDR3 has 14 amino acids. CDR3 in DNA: TGCAGTGCTAGAGGATTCTGGGGCTCTAGGGAGCAGTACTTC. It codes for CSARGFWGSREQYF.